A single sample gave rise to the 23 T cell receptor beta chains below, sequenced in a study of control samples from healthy donors and cancer patients (TCRdb year 2020). Library construction relied on the immunoSEQ multiplex PCR assay. Here the immuneACCESS table is served through TCRdb, limited to in-frame sequences with V and J called. Missing clones are a known gap in these copies; in checked studies unresolved V genes cover under half, and the rest lacks a known reason. The table for this sample lists approximately 170,000 clones; around 94% of them were counted only once. The top ten constitute 1.4% of the sample. The sequenced material came from blood. Receptor source: a man aged 25 to 45 in good health.

This clone was counted only a few times. The V call is TRBV28, the J call TRBJ2-7; TRBD1 matches at 8 bases. V lost 5 bases to trimming and J lost 0 bases; unmatched junction nucleotides: 6. This CDR3 is built from 15 residues. From germline, CDR1 is MDHEN and CDR2 SYDVKM. CDR3 sequence: CASSPVDRDSYEQYF. DNA of the CDR3: TGTGCCAGCAGTCCAGTGGACAGGGACTCCTACGAGCAGTACTTC. The complete variable domain, with remaining parts taken from reference TRBV28 and TRBJ2-7, reads DVKVTQSSRYLVKRTGEKVFLECVQDMDHENMFWYRQDPGLGLRLIYFSYDVKMKEKGDIPEGYSVSREKKERFSLILESASTNQTSMYLCASSPVDRDSYEQYFGPGTRLTVT.

V and J are TRBV5-1 and TRBJ2-5, with TRBD2 as a possible D gene (5 bases). Germline V CDR1 and CDR2: SGHRS, YFSETQ. The V gene lost 0 bases and the J gene lost 5 bases, with 11 bases spanning the gap. The CDR3 is 14 amino acids. As DNA, the CDR3 is TGCGCCAGCAGCTTGGAGGGCCGGAGGGAGACCCAGTACTTC. As protein: CASSLEGRRETQYF.

The chain couples TRBV5-4 to TRBJ1-1; D possibly corresponds to TRBD1 (6 bases). Germline CDR1 and CDR2: SGHNT and YYREEE (reference sequence). The ends were cut back, 5 bases at V and 2 bases at J, with 16 bases in the middle. This CDR3 spans 15 amino acids. The CDR3 DNA follows: TGTGCCAGCAGTCCTCCCCGGACAGTCAACACTGAAGCTTTCTTT. This translates into CASSPPRTVNTEAFF. Using reference TRBV5-4 and TRBJ1-1 for the parts outside the CDR3, the full variable domain is ETGVTQSPTHLIKTRGQQVTLRCSSQSGHNTVSWYQQALGQGPQFIFQYYREEENGRGNFPPRFSGLQFPNYSSELNVNALELDDSALYLCASSPPRTVNTEAFFGQGTRLTVV.

The V gene is TRBV5-1, the J gene TRBJ2-6; no clear D. This CDR3 is built from 15 residues. CDR1 and CDR2 (germline): SGHRS, YFSETQ. Between the trimmed V and J ends, which lost 0 bases and 1 base, there was a span of 5 bases. The CDR3 here is CASSLVPSGANVLTF. CDR3 nucleotide sequence: TGCGCCAGCAGCTTGGTACCTTCTGGGGCCAACGTCCTGACTTTC.

The chain joins TRBV2 to TRBJ2-3; D remains unclear. The CDR3 sequence is 15 residues long. V gave up 4 bases and J gave up 4 bases, with 15 bases separating them. Per the germline V gene, CDR1 is SNHLY and CDR2 is FYNNEI. CDR3 protein: CASSGSHSMPDTQYF. In nucleotides, the CDR3 is TGTGCCAGCAGTGGCAGCCACTCGATGCCAGATACGCAGTATTTT. Using reference TRBV2 and TRBJ2-3 for the parts outside the CDR3, the full variable domain is EPEVTQTPSHQVTQMGQEVILRCVPISNHLYFYWYRQILGQKVEFLVSFYNNEISEKSEIFDDQFSVERPDGSNFTLKIRSTKLEDSAMYFCASSGSHSMPDTQYFGPGTRLTVL.

The rearrangement uses TRBV18 and TRBJ2-1; perhaps TRBD1 as D (5 bases). V was shortened by 5 bases and J by 7 bases, with 12 bases between the two germline ends. Germline CDR1 KGHSH, CDR2 LQKENI. CDR3 size: 13 residues. The CDR3 spells CASSSAGRNEQFF. For the CDR3, the DNA is TGTGCCAGCTCATCGGCAGGGCGAAATGAGCAGTTCTTC.

CDR3: CASSGLAGGPGEQYF. CDR3 nucleotide sequence: TGTGCCAGCAGCGGACTAGCGGGAGGGCCTGGGGAGCAGTACTTC. This sequence joins TRBV6-2 or TRBV6-3 and TRBJ2-7, with 15 bases fitting TRBD2. Trimming removed 6 bases from V and 7 bases from J; junction bases left unmatched: 7. CDR1 is MNHEY, CDR2 SVGEGT, per germline. CDR3 length: 15 amino acids.

V is TRBV5-6 and J is TRBJ2-1; the match to TRBD2 covers 8 bases. The CDR3 consists of 13 residues. Germline trimming cut 6 bases from V and 7 bases from J; bases unmatched to any gene: 6. In germline, CDR1 is SGHDT, CDR2 YYEEEE. Written as DNA, the CDR3 is TGTGCCAGCATCCGGGAGGGGGGGAATGAGCAGTTCTTC. Translated: CASIREGGNEQFF.

The chain has TRBV5-1 and TRBJ2-5, with 8 bases identical to TRBD1. After removal of 3 bases from V and 5 bases from J, the junction contained 12 bases not matched to a gene. The CDR3 consists of 16 residues. From germline, CDR1 is SGHRS and CDR2 YFSETQ. The CDR3 sequence is CASSSTPGQAGETQYF. CDR3 nucleotides: TGCGCCAGCAGCTCAACCCCGGGACAGGCAGGGGAGACCCAGTACTTC.

The V and J genes are TRBV6-1 and TRBJ2-3; D possibly uses TRBD1 or TRBD2 (7 bases each). The CDR3 has 15 residues. CDR1 MNHNS and CDR2 SASEGT come from the germline V gene. The germline V and J ends were trimmed by 2 bases and 1 base, with 10 bases remaining between them. Here the CDR3 reads CASSEPGGGTDTQYF. CDR3 coding DNA: TGTGCCAGCAGTGAACCAGGGGGGGGCACAGATACGCAGTATTTT.

V and J are TRBV19 and TRBJ1-3; tentatively, D is TRBD1 (5 bases). The germline V gene encodes CDR1 LNHDA and CDR2 SQIVND (reference sequence). V was cut by 5 bases and J by 2 bases, with 13 bases left in between. The CDR3 runs to 15 residues. CDR3 DNA: TGTGCCAGTAGTGCCAATCAGGGTACTGGAAACACCATATATTTT. Amino acid sequence: CASSANQGTGNTIYF.

CDR3 residues: CASRADYIWDTGELFF. CDR3 DNA sequence: TGTGCCAGCAGGGCAGACTACATTTGGGACACCGGGGAGCTGTTTTTT. The rearrangement joins TRBV2 to TRBJ2-2, with D maybe TRBD2 (5 bases). The germline V gene has CDR1 SNHLY and CDR2 FYNNEI. The CDR3 is 16 residues long. The ends were cut back, 6 bases at V and 3 bases at J, with 17 bases in the middle. The full variable domain, with the rest looked up from reference TRBV2 and TRBJ2-2, is EPEVTQTPSHQVTQMGQEVILRCVPISNHLYFYWYRQILGQKVEFLVSFYNNEISEKSEIFDDQFSVERPDGSNFTLKIRSTKLEDSAMYFCASRADYIWDTGELFFGEGSRLTVL.

This chain links TRBV30 with TRBJ1-5; weak D call: TRBD1 (5 bases). The germline V gene encodes CDR1 GTSNPN and CDR2 SVGIG (reference sequence). CDR3 length equals 15 residues. V was cut by 2 bases and J by 2 bases, with 13 bases left in between. The CDR3 protein is CAWSSRSGGNQPQHF. DNA of the CDR3: TGTGCCTGGAGTTCCCGATCGGGGGGCAATCAGCCCCAGCATTTT.

The CDR3 spells CASSPREAAQGGYTF. Written as DNA, the CDR3 is TGCGCCAGCAGCCCGAGAGAAGCTGCCCAGGGGGGCTACACCTTC. The rearrangement links TRBV5-1 to TRBJ1-2; TRBD1 might be the D (6 bases). Trimming took off 4 bases at V and 8 bases at J, with 21 bases between the two ends. There are 15 residues in the CDR3. Germline V gene sequence: CDR1 SGHRS, CDR2 YFSETQ. Full variable domain (remainder filled in from reference TRBV5-1 and TRBJ1-2): KAGVTQTPRYLIKTRGQQVTLSCSPISGHRSVSWYQQTPGQGLQFLFEYFSETQRNKGNFPGRFSGRQFSNSRSEMNVSTLELGDSALYLCASSPREAAQGGYTFGSGTRLTVV.

The chain joins TRBV19 to TRBJ2-3; 7 positions match TRBD2. CDR3 length: 18 amino acids. The germline CDR1 and CDR2 sequences are LNHDA and SQIVND (reference sequence). Trimming took 2 bases from V and 2 from J; bases not matched to a gene: 13. The CDR3 here is CASSITHGLVGFTDTQYF. CDR3 bases: TGTGCCAGTAGTATAACCCACGGACTAGTTGGGTTCACAGATACGCAGTATTTT. Using reference TRBV19 and TRBJ2-3 for the parts outside the CDR3, the full variable domain is DGGITQSPKYLFRKEGQNVTLSCEQNLNHDAMYWYRQDPGQGLRLIYYSQIVNDFQKGDIAEGYSVSREKKESFPLTVTSAQKNPTAFYLCASSITHGLVGFTDTQYFGPGTRLTVL.

The chain combines TRBV27 with TRBJ2-5, with 12 bases fitting TRBD1. This CDR3 is 15 amino acids long. Germline V lookup: CDR1 MNHEY, CDR2 SMNVEV (reference sequence). V dropped 4 bases and J dropped 6; count of bases not matched to a gene: 6. The CDR3, as DNA: TGTGCCAGCAGTTATGGGACAGGGGGCGGAAAGACCCAGTACTTC. This gives the protein CASSYGTGGGKTQYF.

This clone was seen a single time. The rearrangement joins TRBV19 to TRBJ1-5; D uncertain. CDR1 is LNHDA and CDR2 is SQIVND in the germline V gene (reference sequence). V was cut by 6 bases and J by 3 bases, with 12 bases left in between. The CDR3 length is 14 residues. Here the CDR3 reads CASSPRESNQPQHF. The CDR3 nucleotides read TGTGCCAGTAGCCCCCGGGAGTCCAATCAGCCCCAGCATTTT.

The rearrangement links TRBV5-1 to TRBJ1-3, with D possibly TRBD1 on 5 matching bases. This CDR3 contains 14 residues. V was pared by 4 bases and J by 4 bases, with 12 bases between. Germline CDR1 and CDR2: SGHRS and YFSETQ. The CDR3 loop reads CASSRGEGGNTIYF. CDR3 nucleotides: TGCGCCAGCAGCAGAGGGGAGGGAGGAAACACCATATATTTT.

The J gene is TRBJ2-7, the V gene TRBV6-5; the D gene could be TRBD1 or TRBD2 (5 bases each). Germline CDR1 reads MNHEY; CDR2 reads SVGAGI. The germline V and J ends were trimmed by 6 bases and 2 bases, with 14 bases remaining between them. This CDR3 has 14 amino acids. The CDR3 here is CASRRDGTTYEQYF. In nucleotides, the CDR3 is TGTGCCAGCAGACGGGACGGAACTACCTACGAGCAGTACTTC.

Only one count was recorded for this clone. The rearrangement uses TRBV7-9 and TRBJ2-7, with TRBD2 as a possible D gene (5 bases). Germline CDR1 and CDR2: SEHNR and FQNEAQ (reference sequence). The CDR3 extends over 15 amino acids. V was pared by 0 bases and J by 4 bases, with 13 bases between. In nucleotides, the CDR3 is TGTGCCAGCAGCTTAGCTCCGGGGTTCTCTTACGAGCAGTACTTC. Translating gives CASSLAPGFSYEQYF.

The CDR3 nucleotides are TGTGCCAGCAGCCAAGAGAGATACAGGGGACTGTTTTTT. This encodes CASSQERYRGLFF. The gene calls are TRBV3-1 (or the pseudogene TRBV3-2) and TRBJ1-4; 7 bases are shared with TRBD1. This CDR3 comprises 13 residues. Germline V gene lookup returns CDR1 LGHDT and CDR2 YNNKEL (reference sequence). J gave up 13 bases and V 0 bases, and 5 bases lay outside the gene matches.

The rearrangement uses TRBV25-1 and TRBJ2-5; 7 bases are shared with TRBD1. This CDR3 has 15 amino acids. V shed 6 bases, J shed 6 bases, and the junction held 13 bases outside the gene matches. Germline lookup yields CDR1 MGHDK and CDR2 SYGVNS. The CDR3 DNA is TGTGCCAGCAGCACAAGTGAGGCAGGGGGAAAGACCCAGTACTTC. Translation: CASSTSEAGGKTQYF.

This chain joins TRBV6-2 or TRBV6-3 and TRBJ1-2, with TRBD1 matching over 12 bases. The CDR3 has 16 amino acids. The V and J ends lost 5 bases and 2 bases, in that order; junction bases with no gene match: 6. CDR1 and CDR2 (germline): MNHEY, SVGEGT. The chain's CDR3 is CASSPGQGARNYGYTF. In DNA form, the CDR3 reads TGTGCCAGCAGTCCGGGACAGGGGGCCAGGAACTATGGCTACACCTTC.